This TCR beta chain derives from a study of T cell repertoires in cytomegalovirus infection (dated by TCRdb to about 2019). With regard to the full study: Peptide stimulations targeted recently identified HLA-C-restricted CMV epitopes, whose presentation resists viral immunomodulation, together with well-studied HLA-B-restricted epitopes. Donor HLA type was relevant to the analysis, as public TCR beta signatures indicated carriage of CMV infection together with the matching HLA type.

Between the V and J ends, shortened by 1 base and 0 bases respectively, the junction contains 7 bases. As encoded in the germline V gene, CDR1 is SGHVS while CDR2 is FNYEAQ. The CDR3 starts with the cysteine, ends with the phenylalanine, and has 14 residues. Just CDR3 DNA is preserved here, 42 bases in frame from base 1. The sequencing machine was an Illumina HiSeq 1500. TCRdb reworked the public reads: Q25 trimming with fastp, MiXCR clone assembly, productive beta chains retained. Rows matching on CDR3 protein sequence are summarized as one entry with the most common DNA and genes. For this sample the table gives 750,000 to 950,000 distinct CDR3 sequences, of which 25% to 35% were detected only once. The ten largest make up around 13% of the sample. The treatment or condition label of this sample denotes: in vitro stimulation with specific CMV peptide epitopes to enrich CMV-specific T cells. This clonotype was counted many times. The clone's antigen remains unknown. No per-base quality is available; no much larger clone lies one base away.

Broad study findings and their caveats: The ex vivo response was dominated by HLA-C-restricted CMV-specific TCR beta clonotypes, which also provided the single most frequent clonotype in two of eight donors. Carriers of CMV infection plus the relevant HLA type were discriminated by the cumulative frequency of public TCR beta family members in the study cohort and in an independent approximately 400-donor cohort.

The starting material was cultured CD8+ T cells from PBMCs, obtained from culture after CMV antigen stimulation. The receptor was isolated from a human donor in good health (CMV status not recorded). Some clones in this sample may be carry-over from other donors' samples. The chain is assembled from TRBV7-6 and TRBJ2-7, with a tentative D gene TRBD1 over 5 matching bases. The DNA is as follows: TGTGCCAGCAGCTTAGGGGGCCTCTCCTACGAGCAGTACTTC. Its translation reads: CASSLGGLSYEQYF.